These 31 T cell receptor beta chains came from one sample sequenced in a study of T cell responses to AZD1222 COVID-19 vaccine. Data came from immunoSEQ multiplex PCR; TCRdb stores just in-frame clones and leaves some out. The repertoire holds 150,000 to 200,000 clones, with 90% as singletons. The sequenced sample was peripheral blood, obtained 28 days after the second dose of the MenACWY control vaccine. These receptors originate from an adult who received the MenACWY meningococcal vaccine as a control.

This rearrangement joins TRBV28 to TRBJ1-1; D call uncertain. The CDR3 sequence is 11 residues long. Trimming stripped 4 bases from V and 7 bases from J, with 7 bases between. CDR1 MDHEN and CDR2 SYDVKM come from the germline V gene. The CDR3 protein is CASSSPVEAFF. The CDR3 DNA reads TGTGCCAGCAGTTCCCCGGTTGAAGCTTTCTTT. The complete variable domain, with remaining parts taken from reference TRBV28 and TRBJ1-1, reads DVKVTQSSRYLVKRTGEKVFLECVQDMDHENMFWYRQDPGLGLRLIYFSYDVKMKEKGDIPEGYSVSREKKERFSLILESASTNQTSMYLCASSSPVEAFFGQGTRLTVV.

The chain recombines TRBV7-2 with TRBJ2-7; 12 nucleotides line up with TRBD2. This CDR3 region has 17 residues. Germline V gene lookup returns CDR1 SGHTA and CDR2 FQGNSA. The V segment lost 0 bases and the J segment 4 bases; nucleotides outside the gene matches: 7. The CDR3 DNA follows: TGTGCCAGCAGCTTAGCCCCTAGCGGGAGGGCCCCTTACGAGCAGTACTTC. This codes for CASSLAPSGRAPYEQYF.

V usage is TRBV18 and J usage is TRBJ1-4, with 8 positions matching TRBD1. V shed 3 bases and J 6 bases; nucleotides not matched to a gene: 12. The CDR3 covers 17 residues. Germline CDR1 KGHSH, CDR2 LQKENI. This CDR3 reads CASSPLQTGTGHEKLFF. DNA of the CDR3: TGTGCCAGCTCACCTCTGCAGACCGGGACAGGCCATGAAAAACTGTTTTTT.

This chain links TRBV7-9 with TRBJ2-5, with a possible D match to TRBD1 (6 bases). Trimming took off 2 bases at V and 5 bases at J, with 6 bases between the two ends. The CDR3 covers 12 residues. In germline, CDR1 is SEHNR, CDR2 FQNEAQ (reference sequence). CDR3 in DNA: TGTGCCAGCAGCTTAAGGGGGGAGACCCAGTACTTC. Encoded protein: CASSLRGETQYF.

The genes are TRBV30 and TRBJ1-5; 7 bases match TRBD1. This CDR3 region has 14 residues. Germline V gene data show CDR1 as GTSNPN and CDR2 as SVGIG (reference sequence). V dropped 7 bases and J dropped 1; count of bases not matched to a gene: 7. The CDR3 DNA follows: TGTGCCTCTACACCGGGACAGAGCAATCAGCCCCAGCATTTT. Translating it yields CASTPGQSNQPQHF.

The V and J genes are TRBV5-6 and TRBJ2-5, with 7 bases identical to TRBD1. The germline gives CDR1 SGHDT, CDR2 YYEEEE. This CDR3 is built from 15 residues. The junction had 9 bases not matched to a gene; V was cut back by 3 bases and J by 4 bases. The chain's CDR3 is CASSSPPRQGETQYF. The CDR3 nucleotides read TGTGCCAGCAGCTCCCCTCCCCGACAGGGAGAGACCCAGTACTTC.

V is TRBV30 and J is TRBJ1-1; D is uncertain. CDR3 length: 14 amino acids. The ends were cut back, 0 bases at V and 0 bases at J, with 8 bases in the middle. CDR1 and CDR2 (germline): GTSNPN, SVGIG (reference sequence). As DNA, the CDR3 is TGTGCCTGGAGTGTTGTACCGATGAACACTGAAGCTTTCTTT. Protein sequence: CAWSVVPMNTEAFF. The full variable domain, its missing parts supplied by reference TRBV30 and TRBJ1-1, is SQTIHQWPATLVQPVGSPLSLECTVEGTSNPNLYWYRQAAGRGLQLLFYSVGIGQISSEVPQNLSASRPQDRQFILSSKKLLLSDSGFYLCAWSVVPMNTEAFFGQGTRLTVV.

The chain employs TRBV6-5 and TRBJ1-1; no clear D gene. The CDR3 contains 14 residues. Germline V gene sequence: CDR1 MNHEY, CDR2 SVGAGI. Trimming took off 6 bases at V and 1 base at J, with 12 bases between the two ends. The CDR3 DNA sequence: TGTGCCAGCAGCGTGGATGCCGCGAACACTGAAGCTTTCTTT. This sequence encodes CASSVDAANTEAFF.

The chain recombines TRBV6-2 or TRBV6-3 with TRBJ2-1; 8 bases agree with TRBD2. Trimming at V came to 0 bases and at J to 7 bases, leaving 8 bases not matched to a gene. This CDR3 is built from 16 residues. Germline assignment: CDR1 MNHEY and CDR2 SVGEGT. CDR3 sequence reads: CASSYSRREVVNEQFF. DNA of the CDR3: TGTGCCAGCAGTTACTCGAGGCGGGAGGTTGTGAATGAGCAGTTCTTC.

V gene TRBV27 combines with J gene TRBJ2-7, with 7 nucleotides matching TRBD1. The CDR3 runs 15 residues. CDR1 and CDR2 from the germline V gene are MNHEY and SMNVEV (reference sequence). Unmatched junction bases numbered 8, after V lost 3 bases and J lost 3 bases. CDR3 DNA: TGTGCCAGCAGTTTGGGGACAGTGAGCGGCTACGAGCAGTACTTC. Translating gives CASSLGTVSGYEQYF.

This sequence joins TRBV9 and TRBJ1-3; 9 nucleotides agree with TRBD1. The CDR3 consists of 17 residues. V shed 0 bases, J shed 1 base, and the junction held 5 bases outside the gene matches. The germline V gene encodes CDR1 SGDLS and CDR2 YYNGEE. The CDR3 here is CASSVAGDRVSGNTIYF. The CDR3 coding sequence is TGTGCCAGCAGCGTAGCTGGGGACAGGGTTTCTGGAAACACCATATATTTT.

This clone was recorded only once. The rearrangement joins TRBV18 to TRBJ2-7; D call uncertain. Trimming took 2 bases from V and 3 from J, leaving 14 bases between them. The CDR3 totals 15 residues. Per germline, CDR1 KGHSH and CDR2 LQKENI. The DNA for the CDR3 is TGTGCCAGCTCACCAAACCGGGCACTGGGCTACGAGCAGTACTTC. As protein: CASSPNRALGYEQYF.

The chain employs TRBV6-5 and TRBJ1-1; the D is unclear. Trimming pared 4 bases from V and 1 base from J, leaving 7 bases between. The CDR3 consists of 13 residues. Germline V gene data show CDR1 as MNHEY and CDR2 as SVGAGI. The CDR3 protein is CASSFSENTEAFF. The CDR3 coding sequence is TGTGCCAGCAGTTTTTCAGAGAACACTGAAGCTTTCTTT.

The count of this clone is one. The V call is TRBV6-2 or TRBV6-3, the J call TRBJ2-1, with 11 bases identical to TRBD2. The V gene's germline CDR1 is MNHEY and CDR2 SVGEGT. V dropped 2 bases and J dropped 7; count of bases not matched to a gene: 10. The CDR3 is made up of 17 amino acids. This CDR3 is CASSYPELAGESNEQFF. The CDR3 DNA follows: TGTGCCAGCAGTTACCCCGAACTAGCGGGAGAGTCAAATGAGCAGTTCTTC.

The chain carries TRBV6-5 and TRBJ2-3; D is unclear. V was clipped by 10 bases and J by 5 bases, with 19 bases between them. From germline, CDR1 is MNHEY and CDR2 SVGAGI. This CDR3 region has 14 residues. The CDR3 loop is CATTRTGPKDTQYF. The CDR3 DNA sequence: TGTGCCACTACCCGGACGGGTCCTAAAGATACGCAGTATTTT.

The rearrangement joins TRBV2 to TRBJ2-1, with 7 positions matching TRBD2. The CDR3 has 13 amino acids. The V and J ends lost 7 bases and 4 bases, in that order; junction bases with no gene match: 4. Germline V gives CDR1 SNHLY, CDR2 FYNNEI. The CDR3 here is CASTSGMYNEQFF. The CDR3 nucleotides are TGTGCCAGCACTAGCGGAATGTACAATGAGCAGTTCTTC. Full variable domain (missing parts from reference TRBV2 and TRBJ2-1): EPEVTQTPSHQVTQMGQEVILRCVPISNHLYFYWYRQILGQKVEFLVSFYNNEISEKSEIFDDQFSVERPDGSNFTLKIRSTKLEDSAMYFCASTSGMYNEQFFGPGTRLTVL.

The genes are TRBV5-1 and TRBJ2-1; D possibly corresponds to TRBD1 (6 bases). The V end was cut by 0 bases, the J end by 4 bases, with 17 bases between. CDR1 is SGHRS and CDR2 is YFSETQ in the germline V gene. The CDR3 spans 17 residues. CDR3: CASSLGGWNRDYNEQFF. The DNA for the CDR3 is TGCGCCAGCAGCTTGGGGGGGTGGAACAGGGATTACAATGAGCAGTTCTTC.

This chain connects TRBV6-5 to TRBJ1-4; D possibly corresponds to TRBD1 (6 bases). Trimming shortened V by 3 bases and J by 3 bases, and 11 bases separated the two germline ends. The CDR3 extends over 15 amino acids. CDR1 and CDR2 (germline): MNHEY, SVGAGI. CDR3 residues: CASSYQGRANEKLFF. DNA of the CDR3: TGTGCCAGCAGTTATCAGGGGAGGGCTAATGAAAAACTGTTTTTT.

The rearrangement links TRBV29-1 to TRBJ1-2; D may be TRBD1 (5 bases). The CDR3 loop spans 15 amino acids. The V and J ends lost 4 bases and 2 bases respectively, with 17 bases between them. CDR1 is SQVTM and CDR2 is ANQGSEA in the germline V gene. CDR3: CSVGFIPGLNYGYTF. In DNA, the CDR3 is TGCAGCGTTGGATTTATCCCGGGGCTGAACTATGGCTACACCTTC.

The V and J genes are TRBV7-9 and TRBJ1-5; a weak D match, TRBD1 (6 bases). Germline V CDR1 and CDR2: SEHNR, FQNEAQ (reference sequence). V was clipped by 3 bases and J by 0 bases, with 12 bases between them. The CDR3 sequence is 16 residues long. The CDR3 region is CASSLGTYYSNQPQHF. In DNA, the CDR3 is TGTGCCAGCAGCTTGGGGACATATTATAGCAATCAGCCCCAGCATTTT.

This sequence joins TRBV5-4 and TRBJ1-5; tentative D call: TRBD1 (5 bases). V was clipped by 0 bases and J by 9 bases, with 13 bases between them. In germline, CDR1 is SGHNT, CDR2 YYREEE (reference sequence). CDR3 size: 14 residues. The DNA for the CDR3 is TGTGCCAGCAGCTTGGGACCTCAGGGTTGGCCCCAGCATTTT. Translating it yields CASSLGPQGWPQHF.

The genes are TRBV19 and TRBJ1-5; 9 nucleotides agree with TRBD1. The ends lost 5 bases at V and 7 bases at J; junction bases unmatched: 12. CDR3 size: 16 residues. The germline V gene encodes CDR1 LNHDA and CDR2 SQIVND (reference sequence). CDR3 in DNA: TGTGCCAGTAGTCCCGATGTAGGGACAGGGTCCCAGCCCCAGCATTTT. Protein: CASSPDVGTGSQPQHF.

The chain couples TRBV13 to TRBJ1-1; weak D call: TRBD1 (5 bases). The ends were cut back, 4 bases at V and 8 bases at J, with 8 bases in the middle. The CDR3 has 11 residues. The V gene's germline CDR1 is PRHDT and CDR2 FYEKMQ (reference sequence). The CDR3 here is CASSSRGEAFF. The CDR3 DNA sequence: TGTGCCAGCAGCTCACGGGGGGAAGCTTTCTTT.

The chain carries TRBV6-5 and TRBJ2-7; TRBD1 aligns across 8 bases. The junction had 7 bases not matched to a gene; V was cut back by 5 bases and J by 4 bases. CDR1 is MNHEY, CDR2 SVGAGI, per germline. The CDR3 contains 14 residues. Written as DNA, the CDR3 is TGTGCCAGCAGTCCCTCAGGGGGCGAGTACGAGCAGTACTTC. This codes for CASSPSGGEYEQYF.

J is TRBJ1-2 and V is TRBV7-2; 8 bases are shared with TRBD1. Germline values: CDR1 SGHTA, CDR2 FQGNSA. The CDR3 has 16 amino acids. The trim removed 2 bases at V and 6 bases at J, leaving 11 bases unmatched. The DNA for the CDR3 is TGTGCCAGCAGCTTATACAGGGGGGAGATCTTTAATGGCTACACCTTC. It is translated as CASSLYRGEIFNGYTF.

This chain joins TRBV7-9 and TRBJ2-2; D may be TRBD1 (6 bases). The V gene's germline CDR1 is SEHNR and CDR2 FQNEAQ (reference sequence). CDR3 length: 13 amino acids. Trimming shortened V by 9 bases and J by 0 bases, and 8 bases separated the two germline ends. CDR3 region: CASSGANTGELFF. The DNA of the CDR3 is TGTGCCAGTTCAGGGGCGAACACCGGGGAGCTGTTTTTT.

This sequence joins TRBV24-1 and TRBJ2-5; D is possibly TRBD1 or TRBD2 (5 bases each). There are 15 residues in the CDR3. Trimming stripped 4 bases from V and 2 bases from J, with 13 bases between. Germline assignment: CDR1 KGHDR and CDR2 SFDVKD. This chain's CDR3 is CATSEGVGVQETQYF. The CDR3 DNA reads TGTGCCACCAGTGAGGGGGTTGGGGTACAAGAGACCCAGTACTTC.

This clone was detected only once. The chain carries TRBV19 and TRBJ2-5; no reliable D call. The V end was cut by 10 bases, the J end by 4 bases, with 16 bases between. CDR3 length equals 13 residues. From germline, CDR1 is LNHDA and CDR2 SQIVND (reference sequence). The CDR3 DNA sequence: TGTGCCACCCGTGGTGGAGAGATAGAGACCCAGTACTTC. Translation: CATRGGEIETQYF.

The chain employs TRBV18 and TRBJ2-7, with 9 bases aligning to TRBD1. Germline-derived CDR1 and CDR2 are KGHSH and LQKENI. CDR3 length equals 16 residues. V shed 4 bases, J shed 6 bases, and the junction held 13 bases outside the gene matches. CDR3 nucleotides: TGTGCCAGCTCACAAGTACAGGACAGGGGAGGGGTCGAGCAGTACTTC. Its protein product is CASSQVQDRGGVEQYF.

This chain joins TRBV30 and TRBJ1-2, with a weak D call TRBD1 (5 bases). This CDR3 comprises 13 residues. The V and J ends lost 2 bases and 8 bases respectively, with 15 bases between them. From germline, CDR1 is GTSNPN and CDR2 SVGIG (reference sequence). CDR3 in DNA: TGTGCCTGGAGTAGAGGACACGGGACGGGCTACACCTTC. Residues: CAWSRGHGTGYTF.

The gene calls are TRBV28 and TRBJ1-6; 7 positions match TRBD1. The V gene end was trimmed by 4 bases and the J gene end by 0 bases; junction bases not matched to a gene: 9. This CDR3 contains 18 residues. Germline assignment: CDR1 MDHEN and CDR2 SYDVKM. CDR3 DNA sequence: TGTGCCAGCAGTTCCCCTCGACAGGGAGGCTCCTATAATTCACCCCTCCACTTT. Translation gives CASSSPRQGGSYNSPLHF.